These T cell receptor beta chains were read from a single sample in a study of blood T cell repertoires in COVID-19. Repertoires were generated with immunoSEQ multiplex PCR, while TCRdb's copy carries only in-frame clones and drops some. The sample shows around 140,000 clones, 70% to 90% of them seen only once. Specimen: peripheral blood. These receptors were taken from a man aged 50-59 years with acute or convalescent COVID-19. Each CDR3 is given with its conserved first and last residue. A D gene is named only where the DNA matches it firmly. Some rows have no size entry. The others give once, few or many, or a class for an expanded clone.

>TRBJ2-7|NA|NA|14|TRBV7-9
CASSPSLLNFEQYF
TGTGCCAGCAGCCCCTCCCTCCTAAATTTCGAGCAGTACTTC
>TRBJ1-6|once|NA|16|TRBV5-1
CARSLGGGVRDSPLHF
TGCGCCCGCAGCTTGGGGGGGGGCGTGAGGGATTCACCCCTCCACTTT
>TRBJ2-7|NA|TRBD1|13|TRBV30
CAWGQGISYEQYF
TGTGCCTGGGGACAGGGAATCTCCTACGAGCAGTACTTC
>TRBJ2-2|NA|NA|17|TRBV29-1
CSVEDPRQGRYTGELFF
TGCAGCGTTGAAGACCCCCGGCAGGGGCGATACACCGGGGAGCTGTTTTTT
>TRBJ1-2|NA|TRBD1|16|TRBV28
CASSRGGQEGNYGYTF
TGTGCCAGCAGTCGAGGGGGACAGGAGGGGAACTATGGCTACACCTTC
>TRBJ2-1|NA|TRBD2|15|TRBV6-5
CASSTDQRGYNEQFF
TGTGCCAGCAGCACCGACCAGCGGGGCTACAATGAGCAGTTCTTC
>TRBJ1-5|few|NA|13|TRBV6-5
CASSYSRGQPQHF
TGTGCCAGCAGTTACTCGAGAGGACAGCCCCAGCATTTT
>TRBJ2-7|NA|NA|14|TRBV6-5
CASTRESLSYEQYF
TGTGCCAGCACCCGAGAGTCACTTTCCTACGAGCAGTACTTC
>TRBJ1-3|NA|NA|15|TRBV10-3
CAISERGSDGNTIYF
TGTGCCATCAGTGAGAGGGGTAGTGATGGAAACACCATATATTTT
>TRBJ1-5|NA|NA|15|TRBV6-6
CASAHSGISNQPQHF
TGTGCCAGCGCTCATAGCGGGATATCCAATCAGCCCCAGCATTTT
>TRBJ1-1|once|NA|12|TRBV29-1
CSVENRNTEAFF
TGCAGCGTTGAAAATCGGAACACTGAAGCTTTCTTT
>TRBJ2-5|NA|NA|13|TRBV6-5
CASSNRYQETQYF
TGTGCCAGCAGTAACAGGTACCAAGAGACCCAGTACTTC
>TRBJ1-1|once|NA|12|TRBV3-1/TRBV3-2
CASSQLAGEAFF
TGTGCCAGCAGCCAATTAGCAGGGGAAGCTTTCTTT
>TRBJ1-1|NA|TRBD1|14|TRBV3-1/TRBV3-2
CASSPQGAQAEAFF
TGTGCCAGCAGCCCCCAGGGGGCTCAAGCTGAAGCTTTCTTT
>TRBJ1-5|NA|NA|14|TRBV6-6
CASSSGPWRQPQHF
TGTGCCAGCAGCAGCGGGCCCTGGCGGCAGCCCCAGCATTTT
>TRBJ2-2|NA|TRBD1|15|TRBV29-1
CSAPSGTGHTGELFF
TGCAGCGCACCCTCCGGGACAGGTCACACCGGGGAGCTGTTTTTT
>TRBJ1-1|NA|NA|12|TRBV19
CASIGMNTEAFF
TGTGCCAGTATCGGTATGAACACTGAAGCTTTCTTT
>TRBJ2-5|NA|TRBD2|14|TRBV18
CASSPRGGQETQYF
TGTGCCAGCTCACCACGGGGGGGACAAGAGACCCAGTACTTC
>TRBJ2-7|NA|NA|14|TRBV9
CASSVSGTSYEQYF
TGTGCCAGCAGCGTAAGCGGAACTTCCTACGAGCAGTACTTC
>TRBJ2-5|NA|NA|16|TRBV19
CANTSAYSGFQETQYF
TGTGCCAACACGTCCGCGTACAGTGGGTTCCAAGAGACCCAGTACTTC
>TRBJ2-1|once|TRBD2|20|TRBV5-1
CASGPYPLRGVHPTYNEQFF
TGCGCCAGCGGGCCGTATCCGCTCCGGGGGGTTCACCCCACCTACAATGAGCAGTTCTTC
>TRBJ1-4|once|NA|14|TRBV19
CASRRLSTNEKLFF
TGTGCCAGTAGGCGGTTATCAACTAATGAAAAACTGTTTTTT
>TRBJ1-2|NA|NA|15|TRBV21-1
CASSKVSRPNYGYTF
TGTGCCAGCAGCAAAGTTTCCAGGCCCAACTATGGCTACACCTTC
>TRBJ2-3|NA|TRBD2|15|TRBV5-6
CASSGGLAGEDTQYF
TGTGCCAGCAGCGGGGGACTAGCGGGAGAAGATACGCAGTATTTT
>TRBJ2-4|few|NA|13|TRBV28
CASSVRVLNIQYF
TGTGCCAGCAGTGTTAGAGTTTTGAACATTCAGTACTTC
>TRBJ1-5|NA|NA|14|TRBV27
CASSSGGRLQPQHF
TGTGCCAGCAGTTCCGGGGGGCGCCTTCAGCCCCAGCATTTT
>TRBJ1-1|NA|NA|13|TRBV12-3/TRBV12-4
CASSVQTNTEAFF
TGTGCCAGCAGTGTACAGACGAACACTGAAGCTTTCTTT
>TRBJ2-2|NA|NA|15|TRBV5-4
CASSLNRANTGELFF
TGTGCCAGCAGCTTGAACAGGGCGAACACCGGGGAGCTGTTTTTT
>TRBJ1-5|NA|NA|15|TRBV28
CASSPDTYSNQPQHF
TGTGCCAGCAGCCCGGACACCTATAGCAATCAGCCCCAGCATTTT
>TRBJ2-2|NA|NA|15|TRBV19
CASSTTGINTGELFF
TGTGCCAGTAGTACGACAGGAATAAACACCGGGGAGCTGTTTTTT
>TRBJ1-5|NA|NA|17|TRBV5-8
CASSDAIWGDSNQPQHF
TGTGCCAGCAGCGACGCGATCTGGGGGGATAGCAATCAGCCCCAGCATTTT
>TRBJ2-3|NA|NA|13|TRBV19
CASSFWRTDTQYF
TGTGCCAGTAGTTTTTGGCGCACAGATACGCAGTATTTT
>TRBJ2-7|NA|TRBD1|14|TRBV5-1
CASGRTGLAYEQYF
TGCGCCAGCGGAAGGACAGGGTTAGCCTACGAGCAGTACTTC
>TRBJ2-1|NA|TRBD2|16|TRBV4-1
CASSQNLREPAYEQFF
TGCGCCAGCAGCCAAAATTTGCGGGAGCCAGCGTATGAGCAGTTCTTC
>TRBJ2-5|once|TRBD2|17|TRBV4-2
CASSQDRAGGPRETQYF
TGTGCCAGCAGCCAAGATAGGGCGGGAGGGCCGAGGGAGACCCAGTACTTC
>TRBJ2-4|NA|TRBD1|16|TRBV29-1
CSVGRQGVLAKNIQYF
TGCAGCGTTGGCCGACAGGGGGTACTAGCCAAAAACATTCAGTACTTC
>TRBJ1-1|NA|NA|14|TRBV28
CASSLGGMNTEAFF
TGTGCCAGCAGTCTCGGAGGCATGAACACTGAAGCTTTCTTT
>TRBJ1-1|few|NA|13|TRBV27
CASSPREHTEAFF
TGTGCCAGCAGTCCACGGGAGCACACTGAAGCTTTCTTT
>TRBJ1-4|NA|TRBD1|15|TRBV28
CASSFAGQINEKLFF
TGTGCCAGCAGTTTCGCGGGACAGATTAATGAAAAACTGTTTTTT